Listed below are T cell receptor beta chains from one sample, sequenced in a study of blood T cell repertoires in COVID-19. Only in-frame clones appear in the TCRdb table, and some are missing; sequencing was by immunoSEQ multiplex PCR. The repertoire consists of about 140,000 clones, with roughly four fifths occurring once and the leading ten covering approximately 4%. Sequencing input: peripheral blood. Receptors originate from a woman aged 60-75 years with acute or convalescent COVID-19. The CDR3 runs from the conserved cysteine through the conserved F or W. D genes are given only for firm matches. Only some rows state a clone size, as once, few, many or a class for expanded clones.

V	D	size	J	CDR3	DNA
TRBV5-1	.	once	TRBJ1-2	CASSPDSPNYGYTF	TGCGCCAGCAGCCCGGACAGTCCTAACTATGGCTACACCTTC
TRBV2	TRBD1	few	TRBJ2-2	CASIRDRANTGELFF	TGTGCCAGCATCCGGGACAGGGCAAACACCGGGGAGCTGTTTTTT
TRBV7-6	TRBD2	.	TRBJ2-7	CASRREASPPYEQYF	TGTGCCAGCAGGCGGGAGGCCTCCCCACCCTACGAGCAGTACTTC
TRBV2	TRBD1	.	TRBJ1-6	CASTPGQGNSPLHF	TGTGCCAGCACCCCGGGACAGGGTAATTCACCCCTCCACTTT
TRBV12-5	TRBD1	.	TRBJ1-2	CASGLVVGQGVTGYTF	TGTGCTAGTGGTTTGGTAGTGGGACAGGGAGTGACCGGCTACACCTTC
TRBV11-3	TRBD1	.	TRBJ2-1	CASSPGGAGTGREQFF	TGTGCCAGCAGCCCGGGCGGGGCCGGGACAGGGCGTGAGCAGTTCTTC
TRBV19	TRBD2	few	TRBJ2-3	CASNSGTSYTDTQYF	TGTGCCAGTAACTCGGGGACTAGCTACACAGATACGCAGTATTTT
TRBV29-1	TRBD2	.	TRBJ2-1	CSASRGGGSYNEQFF	TGCAGCGCCTCCCGGGGGGGTGGATCCTACAATGAGCAGTTCTTC
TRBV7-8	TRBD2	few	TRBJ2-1	CASSLFGQGLAGGPGEQFF	TGTGCCAGCAGCTTATTTGGACAGGGGCTAGCGGGAGGGCCAGGAGAGCAGTTCTTC
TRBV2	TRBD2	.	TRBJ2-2	CASSREGTGELFF	TGTGCCAGCAGTCGGGAGGGGACCGGGGAGCTGTTTTTT
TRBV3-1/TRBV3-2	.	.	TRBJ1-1	CASSQGQPGTEAFF	TGTGCCAGCAGCCAAGGACAACCGGGGACTGAAGCTTTCTTT
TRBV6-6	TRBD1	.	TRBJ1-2	CASTRRDRDYGYTF	TGTGCCAGCACCAGACGAGACAGGGACTATGGCTACACCTTC
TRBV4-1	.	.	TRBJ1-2	CASRATGHYYGYTF	TGCGCCAGCAGGGCCACAGGGCACTACTATGGCTACACCTTC
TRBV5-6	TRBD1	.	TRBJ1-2	CASSTRDRVYGYTF	TGTGCCAGCAGCACCCGGGACAGGGTGTATGGCTACACCTTC
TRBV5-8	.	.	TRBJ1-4	CASSLKTGRVATNEKLFF	TGTGCCAGCAGCTTGAAGACAGGACGAGTTGCAACTAATGAAAAACTGTTTTTT
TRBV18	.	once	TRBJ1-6	CASSPVTGVNSPLHF	TGTGCCAGCTCACCAGTGACAGGAGTTAATTCACCCCTCCACTTT
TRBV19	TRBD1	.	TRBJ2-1	CASSMWGTVTGISYNEQFF	TGTGCCAGTAGTATGTGGGGGACAGTCACGGGGATCTCCTACAATGAGCAGTTCTTC
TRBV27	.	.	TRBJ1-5	CASGSPGAGRNQPQHF	TGTGCCAGCGGCTCGCCAGGGGCTGGACGCAATCAGCCCCAGCATTTT
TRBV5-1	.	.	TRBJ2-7	CASSLNTSPAGLREQYF	TGCGCCAGCAGCTTGAACACTAGCCCGGCAGGGCTGAGGGAGCAGTACTTC
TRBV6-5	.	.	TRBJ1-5	CASRGRMGQPQHF	TGTGCCAGCAGAGGGAGGATGGGTCAGCCCCAGCATTTT
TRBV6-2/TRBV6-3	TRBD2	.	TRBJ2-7	CASSYSPTSGNPYEQYF	TGTGCCAGCAGTTACTCACCCACTAGCGGGAACCCCTACGAGCAGTACTTC
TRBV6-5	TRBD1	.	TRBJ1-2	CASTKQGEAYGYTF	TGTGCCAGCACTAAACAGGGGGAAGCCTATGGCTACACCTTC
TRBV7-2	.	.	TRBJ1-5	CASSPRPGSNQPQHF	TGTGCCAGCAGCCCCCGACCGGGTAGCAATCAGCCCCAGCATTTT
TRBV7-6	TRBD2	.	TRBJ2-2	CASRGLAGDTGELFF	TGTGCCAGCAGGGGACTAGCGGGGGACACCGGGGAGCTGTTTTTT
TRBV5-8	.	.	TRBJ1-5	CASSLEAGVLNQPQHF	TGTGCCAGCAGCTTGGAGGCAGGCGTTCTAAATCAGCCCCAGCATTTT
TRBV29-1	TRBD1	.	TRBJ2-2	CSVRQGATGELFF	TGCAGCGTTCGTCAGGGGGCAACCGGGGAGCTGTTTTTT
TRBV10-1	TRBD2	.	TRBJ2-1	CASSDITSGSNEQFF	TGCGCCAGCAGTGATATAACTAGCGGGAGCAATGAGCAGTTCTTC
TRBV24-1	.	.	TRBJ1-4	CATSDPRGGLSNEKLFF	TGTGCCACCAGTGACCCAAGGGGGGGGCTATCTAATGAAAAACTGTTTTTT
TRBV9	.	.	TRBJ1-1	CASSVGVTGQAEAFF	TGTGCCAGCAGCGTAGGTGTGACAGGACAAGCTGAAGCTTTCTTT
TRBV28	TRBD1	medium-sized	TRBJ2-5	CASSVKTGGAWETQYF	TGTGCCAGCAGCGTCAAGACAGGGGGCGCCTGGGAGACCCAGTACTTC
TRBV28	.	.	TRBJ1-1	CASSSEYLGAFF	TGTGCCAGCAGTTCAGAATACCTCGGGGCTTTCTTT
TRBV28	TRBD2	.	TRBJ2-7	CASSPGGGPYYEQYF	TGTGCCAGCAGTCCGGGGGGGGGTCCCTACTACGAGCAGTACTTC
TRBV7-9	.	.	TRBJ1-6	CASSTRNSPLHF	TGTGCCAGCAGCACGAGGAATTCACCCCTCCACTTT
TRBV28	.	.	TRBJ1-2	CASRIDRNYGYTF	TGTGCCAGCAGGATAGACAGGAACTATGGCTACACCTTC
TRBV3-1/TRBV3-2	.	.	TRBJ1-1	CASSLVSGANTEAFF	TGTGCCAGCAGCCTGGTAAGCGGGGCTAACACTGAAGCTTTCTTT
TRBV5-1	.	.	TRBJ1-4	CASSLASTNEKLFF	TGCGCCAGCAGCTTGGCTTCAACTAATGAAAAACTGTTTTTT
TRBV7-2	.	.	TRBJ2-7	CASSATGSSSYEQYF	TGTGCCAGCAGCGCCACGGGGTCGAGCTCCTACGAGCAGTACTTC
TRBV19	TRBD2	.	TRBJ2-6	CASSISSGDSGANVLTF	TGTGCCAGTAGTATTTCTAGCGGTGACTCTGGGGCCAACGTCCTGACTTTC
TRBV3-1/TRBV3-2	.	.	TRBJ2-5	CASSQDKGPKETQYF	TGTGCCAGCAGCCAAGATAAGGGGCCAAAAGAGACCCAGTACTTC
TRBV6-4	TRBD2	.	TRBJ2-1	CASSGPYDVPSGSSVNEQFF	TGTGCCAGCAGTGGCCCCTACGACGTCCCTAGCGGGAGTTCCGTAAATGAGCAGTTCTTC
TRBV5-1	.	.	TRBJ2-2	CASSKDSSVTGELFF	TGCGCCAGCAGCAAGGACAGCTCAGTCACCGGGGAGCTGTTTTTT
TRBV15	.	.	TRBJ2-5	CATTQTPTAQETQYF	TGTGCCACCACCCAAACGCCGACAGCCCAAGAGACCCAGTACTTC
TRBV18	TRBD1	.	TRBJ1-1	CASSKNRGDTEAFF	TGTGCCAGCTCAAAGAACAGGGGCGACACTGAAGCTTTCTTT
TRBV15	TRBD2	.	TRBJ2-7	CATSLAGGPSYEQYF	TGTGCCACCAGCTTAGCGGGAGGGCCCTCCTACGAGCAGTACTTC
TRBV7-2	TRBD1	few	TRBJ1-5	CASSLVGQANQPQHF	TGTGCCAGCAGCTTAGTGGGACAGGCGAATCAGCCCCAGCATTTT
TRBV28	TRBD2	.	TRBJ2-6	CASSLGTSGEGSGANVLTF	TGTGCCAGCAGTTTAGGGACTAGCGGGGAAGGCTCTGGGGCCAACGTCCTGACTTTC
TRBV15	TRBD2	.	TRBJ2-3	CATSRERTSGHTDTQYF	TGTGCCACCAGCAGAGAAAGGACTAGCGGGCACACAGATACGCAGTATTTT
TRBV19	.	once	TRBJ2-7	CASSMRDSSYEQYF	TGTGCCAGTAGTATGCGGGACAGCTCCTACGAGCAGTACTTC
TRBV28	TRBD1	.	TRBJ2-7	CASSFYRGPYEQYF	TGTGCCAGCAGTTTCTACAGGGGCCCCTACGAGCAGTACTTC
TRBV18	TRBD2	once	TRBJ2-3	CASSISGGADTQYF	TGTGCCAGCTCAATATCGGGAGGCGCAGATACGCAGTATTTT
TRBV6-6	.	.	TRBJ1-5	CASSSGGQPQHF	TGTGCCAGCAGCTCCGGGGGTCAGCCCCAGCATTTT
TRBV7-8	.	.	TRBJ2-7	CASSLGYRLLPLEQYF	TGTGCCAGCAGCTTAGGGTACAGGCTCCTGCCCCTCGAGCAGTACTTC
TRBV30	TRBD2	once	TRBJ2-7	CAWSITSGKYSYEQYF	TGTGCCTGGAGTATTACTAGCGGTAAATACTCCTACGAGCAGTACTTC